These 6 T cell receptor beta chains originate from one sample sequenced in a study of blood T cell repertoires in COVID-19 (dated by TCRdb to 2020 to 2022). Receptor amplification or capture employed the immunoSEQ multiplex PCR assay. Sourced from immuneACCESS, this table was stored by TCRdb with only in-frame sequences that have V and J called. A share of the clones is absent; for the studies checked, an unresolved V gene accounts for under half, and the remainder has no known explanation. For this sample the table gives over 100,000 clones, of which around nine tenths were detected only once. The ten largest clones capture around 4.5% of the sample. The sequencing sample was made of peripheral blood. Receptors were obtained from a man in his fifties or sixties with COVID-19, enrolled during active disease.

The V and J genes are TRBV10-3 and TRBJ1-5; D might be TRBD1 (5 bases). Germline V CDR1 and CDR2: ENHRY, SYGVKD. CDR3 size: 15 residues. V was trimmed by 2 bases and J by 4 bases, leaving 12 bases between them. DNA for the CDR3: TGTGCCATCAGTGAGGGGGGGGAGCGAAATCAGCCCCAGCATTTT. This encodes CAISEGGERNQPQHF.

This chain links TRBV18 with TRBJ1-1; D possibly corresponds to TRBD1 (6 bases). CDR1 and CDR2 (germline): KGHSH, LQKENI. This CDR3 has 14 amino acids. V lost 3 bases, J lost 2 bases, and 10 bases lay in between. The CDR3 region is CASSPSGTNTEAFF. The CDR3 region has the DNA TGTGCCAGCTCACCGTCCGGGACAAACACTGAAGCTTTCTTT.

The rearrangement joins TRBV10-3 to TRBJ1-5; tentative D call: TRBD1 (6 bases). The germline V gene has CDR1 ENHRY and CDR2 SYGVKD. This CDR3 spans 14 amino acids. The V end lost 5 bases, the J end lost 0 bases, and 8 bases lay between the germline ends. In DNA form, the CDR3 reads TGTGCCATCAGTAGGACAGATAGCAATCAGCCCCAGCATTTT. This gives the protein CAISRTDSNQPQHF.

This chain connects TRBV3-1 (or the pseudogene TRBV3-2) to TRBJ1-6; D gene uncertain. With 5 bases removed from V and 9 bases from J, the gap between germline ends came to 14 bases. The CDR3 is 14 amino acids. The germline V gene encodes CDR1 LGHDT and CDR2 YNNKEL (reference sequence). DNA for the CDR3: TGTGCCAGCAGCAGAGAAGTTAGTATTTCACCCCTCCACTTT. Translation gives CASSREVSISPLHF.

This clone came up a few times. The gene calls are TRBV4-3 and TRBJ1-5; 8 nucleotides align to TRBD1. In germline, CDR1 is LGHNA, CDR2 YSLEER. CDR3 length equals 17 residues. V was clipped by 0 bases and J by 6 bases; unmatched bases: 10. For the CDR3, the DNA is TGCGCCAGCAGCCAAGATCTTGGCAGGGGGCGAGTTCAGCCCCAGCATTTT. Translation gives CASSQDLGRGRVQPQHF.

The V and J genes are TRBV30 and TRBJ1-2; tentative D call: TRBD1 (6 bases). The germline V gene encodes CDR1 GTSNPN and CDR2 SVGIG (reference sequence). V shed 0 bases and J shed 3 bases, with 8 bases lying between them. This CDR3 is 13 amino acids long. CDR3 protein: CAWSVRGYYGYTF. In nucleotides, the CDR3 is TGTGCCTGGAGTGTAAGGGGGTACTATGGCTACACCTTC.